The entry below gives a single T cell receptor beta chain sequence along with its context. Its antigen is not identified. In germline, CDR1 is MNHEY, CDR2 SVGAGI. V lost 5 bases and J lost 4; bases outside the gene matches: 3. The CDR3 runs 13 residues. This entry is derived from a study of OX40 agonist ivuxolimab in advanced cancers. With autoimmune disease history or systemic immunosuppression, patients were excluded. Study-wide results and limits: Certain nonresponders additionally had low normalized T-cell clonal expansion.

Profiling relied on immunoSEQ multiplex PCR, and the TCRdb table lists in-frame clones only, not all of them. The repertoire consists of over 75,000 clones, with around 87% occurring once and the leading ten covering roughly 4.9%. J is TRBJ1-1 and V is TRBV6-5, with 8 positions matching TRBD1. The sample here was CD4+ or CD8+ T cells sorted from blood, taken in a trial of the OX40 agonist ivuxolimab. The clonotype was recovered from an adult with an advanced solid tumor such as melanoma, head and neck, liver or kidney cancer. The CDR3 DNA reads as TGTGCCAGCAGTGACAGGGGTGGCACTGAAGCTTTCTTT. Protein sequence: CASSDRGGTEAFF.